This T cell receptor (beta chain) originates from a study of cytomegalovirus exposure and HLA in healthy donors. V shed 4 bases and J 1 base; nucleotides not matched to a gene: 6. This CDR3 is 15 amino acids long. Germline loops: CDR1 SGHTA, CDR2 FQGNSA. The PCR contained 60 Vbeta and 13 Jbeta primers. The method was immunoSEQ multiplex PCR; TCRdb's version includes in-frame clones alone and lacks a portion of them. The sample has 120,000 or so clones; roughly 80% are singletons. This clone was counted a few times. The gene calls are TRBV7-2 and TRBJ1-1; TRBD1 matches 7 bases. The TCR sequence derives from a woman aged 45-60 years in good health and CMV-seronegative. The sequencing sample was made of PBMCs. The CDR3 loop reads CASSSRTGGNTEAFF. In DNA, the CDR3 is TGTGCCAGCAGCTCCCGGACAGGTGGGAACACTGAAGCTTTCTTT.